A single TCR beta chain is shown here with its context. Its antigen is unknown. The study ran its PCR with 60 Vbeta and 13 Jbeta primers. The method was immunoSEQ multiplex PCR; TCRdb's version includes in-frame clones alone and lacks a portion of them. The data show about 120,000 clones, with more than 60% seen just once and roughly 2.5% held by the top ten. The source of the sample is a study of cytomegalovirus exposure and HLA in healthy donors. Notes on the study in general: Information on immune exposure was restricted to one variable (CMV serostatus). One cluster of highly shared sequence variants probably arose as a sequencing artifact. In an earlier analysis, about 87% or about 30%: the productive usage of most TCR beta V segments. The authors listed around 150 TCR beta chains as cytomegalovirus-associated.

CDR3 length: 14 amino acids. Trimming cost V 1 base and J 6 bases; bases outside gene matches: 0. CDR1 is SGHNT, CDR2 YYREEE, per germline (reference sequence). Source material: PBMCs. The rearrangement uses TRBV5-4 and TRBJ1-6, with TRBD1 identical over 8 bases. The receptor was isolated from a woman in her forties in good health and CMV-seropositive. The CDR3 sequence: CASSLTGGNSPLHF. CDR3 coding DNA: TGTGCCAGCAGCTTGACAGGGGGTAATTCACCCCTCCACTTT.